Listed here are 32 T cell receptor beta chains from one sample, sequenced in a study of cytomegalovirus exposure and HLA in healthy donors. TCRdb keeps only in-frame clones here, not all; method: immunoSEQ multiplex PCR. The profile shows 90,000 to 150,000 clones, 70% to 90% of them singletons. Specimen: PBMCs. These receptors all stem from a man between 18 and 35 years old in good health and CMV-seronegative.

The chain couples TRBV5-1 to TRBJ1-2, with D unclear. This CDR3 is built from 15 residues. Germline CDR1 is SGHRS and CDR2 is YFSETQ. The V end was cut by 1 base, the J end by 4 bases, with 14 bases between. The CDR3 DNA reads TGCGCCAGCAGCTTGCAGTCAGGCGATGGCTATGGCTACACCTTC. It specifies CASSLQSGDGYGYTF.

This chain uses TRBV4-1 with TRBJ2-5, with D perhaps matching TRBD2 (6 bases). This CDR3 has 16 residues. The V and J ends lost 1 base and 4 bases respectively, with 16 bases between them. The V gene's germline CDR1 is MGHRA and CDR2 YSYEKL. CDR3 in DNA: TGCGCCAGCAGCCAAGGCGGAAACAGGAGGGCAGAGACCCAGTACTTC. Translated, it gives CASSQGGNRRAETQYF.

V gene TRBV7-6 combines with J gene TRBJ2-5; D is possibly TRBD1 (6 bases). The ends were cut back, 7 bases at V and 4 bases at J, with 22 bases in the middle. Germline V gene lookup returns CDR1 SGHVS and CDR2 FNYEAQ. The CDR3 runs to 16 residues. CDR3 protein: CASTNRYQGRGETQYF. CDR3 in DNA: TGTGCCAGCACCAACCGGTACCAGGGCAGGGGAGAGACCCAGTACTTC.

CDR3 bases: TGCGCCAGCGCAGTTATAAGAGGAGAAAAACTGTTTTTT. The encoded protein is CASAVIRGEKLFF. This sequence joins TRBV4-1 and TRBJ1-4; D is unclear. This CDR3 is built from 13 residues. CDR1 is MGHRA and CDR2 is YSYEKL in the germline V gene. V was clipped by 8 bases and J by 8 bases, with 15 bases between them.

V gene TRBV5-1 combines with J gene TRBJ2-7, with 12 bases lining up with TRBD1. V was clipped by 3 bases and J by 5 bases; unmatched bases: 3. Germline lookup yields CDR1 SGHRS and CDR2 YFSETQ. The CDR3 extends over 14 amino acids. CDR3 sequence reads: CASSWGTGGDEQYF. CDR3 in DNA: TGCGCCAGCAGCTGGGGGACAGGGGGCGACGAGCAGTACTTC. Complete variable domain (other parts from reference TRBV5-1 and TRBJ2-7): KAGVTQTPRYLIKTRGQQVTLSCSPISGHRSVSWYQQTPGQGLQFLFEYFSETQRNKGNFPGRFSGRQFSNSRSEMNVSTLELGDSALYLCASSWGTGGDEQYFGPGTRLTVT.

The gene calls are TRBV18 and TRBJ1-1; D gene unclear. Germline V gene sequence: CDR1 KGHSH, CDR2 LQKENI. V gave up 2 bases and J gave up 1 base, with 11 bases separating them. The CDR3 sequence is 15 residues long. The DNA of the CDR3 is TGTGCCAGCTCACCATCCGGTGCGGAGAACACTGAAGCTTTCTTT. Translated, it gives CASSPSGAENTEAFF.

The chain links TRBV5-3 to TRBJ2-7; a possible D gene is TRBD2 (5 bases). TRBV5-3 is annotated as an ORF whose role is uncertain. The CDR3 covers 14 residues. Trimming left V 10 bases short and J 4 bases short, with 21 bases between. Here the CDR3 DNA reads TGTGCCCGAGAGAACCCCGGCGGGCCTTACGAGCAGTACTTC. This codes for CARENPGGPYEQYF.

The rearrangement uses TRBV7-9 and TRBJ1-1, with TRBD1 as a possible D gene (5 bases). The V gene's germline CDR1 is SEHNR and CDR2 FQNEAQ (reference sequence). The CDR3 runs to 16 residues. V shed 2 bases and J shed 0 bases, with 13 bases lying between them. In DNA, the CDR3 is TGTGCCAGCAGCTTATTAGGCGGGACCATGAACACTGAAGCTTTCTTT. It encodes CASSLLGGTMNTEAFF.

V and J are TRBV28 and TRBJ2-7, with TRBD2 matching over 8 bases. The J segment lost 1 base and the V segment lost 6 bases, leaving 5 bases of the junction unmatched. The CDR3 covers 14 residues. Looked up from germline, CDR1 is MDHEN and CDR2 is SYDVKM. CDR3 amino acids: CASSLGLASYEQYF. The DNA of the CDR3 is TGTGCCAGCAGCCTTGGACTAGCATCCTACGAGCAGTACTTC.

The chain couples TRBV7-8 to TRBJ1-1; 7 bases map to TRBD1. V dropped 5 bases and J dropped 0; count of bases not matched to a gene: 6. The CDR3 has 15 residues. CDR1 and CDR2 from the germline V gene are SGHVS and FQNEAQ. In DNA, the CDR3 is TGTGCCAGCAGCCTGGGACAGTCGATGAACACTGAAGCTTTCTTT. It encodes CASSLGQSMNTEAFF.

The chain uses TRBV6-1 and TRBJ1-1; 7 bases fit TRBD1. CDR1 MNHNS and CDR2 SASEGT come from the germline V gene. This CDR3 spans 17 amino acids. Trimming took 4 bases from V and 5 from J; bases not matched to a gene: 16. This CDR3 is CASSGPGQAQPGTEAFF. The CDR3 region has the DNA TGTGCCAGCAGTGGGCCAGGACAGGCTCAGCCGGGTACTGAAGCTTTCTTT.

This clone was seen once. Here the CDR3 DNA reads TGTGCCAGCAGTTCACCCGGGAACGATGGGGCCAACGTCCTGACTTTC. This encodes CASSSPGNDGANVLTF. J is TRBJ2-6 and V is TRBV6-5; the D gene is possibly TRBD2 (5 bases). The V gene lost 4 bases and the J gene lost 3 bases, with 13 bases spanning the gap. Per germline, CDR1 MNHEY and CDR2 SVGAGI. The CDR3 covers 16 residues.

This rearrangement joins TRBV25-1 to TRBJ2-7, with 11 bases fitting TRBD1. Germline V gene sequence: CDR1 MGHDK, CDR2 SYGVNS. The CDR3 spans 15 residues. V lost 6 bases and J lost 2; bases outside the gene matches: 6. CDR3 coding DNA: TGTGCCAGCAGGGAAGGGACAGGGGGTCCCTACGAGCAGTACTTC. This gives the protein CASREGTGGPYEQYF.

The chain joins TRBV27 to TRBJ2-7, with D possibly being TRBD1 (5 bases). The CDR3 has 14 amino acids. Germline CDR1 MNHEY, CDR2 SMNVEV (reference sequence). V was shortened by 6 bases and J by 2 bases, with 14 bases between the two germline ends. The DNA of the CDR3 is TGTGCCAGCAGCCTAACAGGAATACCCTACGAGCAGTACTTC. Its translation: CASSLTGIPYEQYF.

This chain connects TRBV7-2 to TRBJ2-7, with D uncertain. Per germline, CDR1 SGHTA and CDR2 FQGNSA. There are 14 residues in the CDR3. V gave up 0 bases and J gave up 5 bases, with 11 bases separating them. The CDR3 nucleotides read TGTGCCAGCAGCTTAGCGCGGCAGTCAGACGAGCAGTACTTC. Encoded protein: CASSLARQSDEQYF.

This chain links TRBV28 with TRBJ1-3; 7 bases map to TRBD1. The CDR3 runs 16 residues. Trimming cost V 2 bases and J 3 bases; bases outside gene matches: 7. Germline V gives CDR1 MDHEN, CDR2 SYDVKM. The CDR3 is CASSLTEGASGNTIYF. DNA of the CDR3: TGTGCCAGCAGTTTAACCGAGGGGGCTAGTGGAAACACCATATATTTT.

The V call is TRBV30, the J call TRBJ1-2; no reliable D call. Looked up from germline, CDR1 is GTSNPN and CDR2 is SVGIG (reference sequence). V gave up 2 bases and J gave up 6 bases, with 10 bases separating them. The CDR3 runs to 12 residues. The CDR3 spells CAWSSGNHGYTF. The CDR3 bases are TGTGCCTGGAGTTCGGGGAATCATGGCTACACCTTC. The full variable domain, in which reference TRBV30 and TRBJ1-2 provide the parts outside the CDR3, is SQTIHQWPATLVQPVGSPLSLECTVEGTSNPNLYWYRQAAGRGLQLLFYSVGIGQISSEVPQNLSASRPQDRQFILSSKKLLLSDSGFYLCAWSSGNHGYTFGSGTRLTVV.

CDR3 protein: CASSPAASGSYEQYF. The CDR3 nucleotides are TGTGCCAGCAGTCCCGCGGCTAGCGGCTCCTACGAGCAGTACTTC. This rearrangement joins TRBV6-5 to TRBJ2-7; 7 bases are shared with TRBD2. Germline V CDR1 and CDR2: MNHEY, SVGAGI. The CDR3 consists of 15 residues. The V segment lost 5 bases and the J segment 0 bases; nucleotides outside the gene matches: 7.

The CDR3 DNA reads as TGTGCCACCAGCAGAACCACGGGACTGAGCACTTACGAGCAGTACTTC. Amino acids: CATSRTTGLSTYEQYF. The J gene is TRBJ2-7, the V gene TRBV15; D perhaps matches TRBD2 (6 bases). The CDR3 is made up of 16 amino acids. Trimming stripped 2 bases from V and 4 bases from J, with 18 bases between. Per the germline V gene, CDR1 is LNHNV and CDR2 is YYDKDF (reference sequence).

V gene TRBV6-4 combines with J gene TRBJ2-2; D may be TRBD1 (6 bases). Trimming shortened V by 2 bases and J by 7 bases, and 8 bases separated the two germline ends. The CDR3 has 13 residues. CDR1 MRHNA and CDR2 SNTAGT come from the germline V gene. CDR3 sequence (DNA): TGTGCCAGCAGTGACGAGGACAGCGGGGAGCTGTTTTTT. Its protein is CASSDEDSGELFF.

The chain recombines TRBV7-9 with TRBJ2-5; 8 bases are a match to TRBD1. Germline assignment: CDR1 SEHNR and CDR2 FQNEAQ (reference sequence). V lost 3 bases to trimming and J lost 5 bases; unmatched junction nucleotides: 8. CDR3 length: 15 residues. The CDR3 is CASSFVTGAGETQYF. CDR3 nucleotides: TGTGCCAGCAGCTTCGTGACAGGGGCAGGGGAGACCCAGTACTTC.

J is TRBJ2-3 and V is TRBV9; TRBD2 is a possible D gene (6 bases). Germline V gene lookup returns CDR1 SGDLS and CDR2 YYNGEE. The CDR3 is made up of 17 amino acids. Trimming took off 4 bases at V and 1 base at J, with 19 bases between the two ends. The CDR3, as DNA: TGTGCCAGCAGCCGTAGCGGTGAGGGAATTGGCACAGATACGCAGTATTTT. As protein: CASSRSGEGIGTDTQYF.

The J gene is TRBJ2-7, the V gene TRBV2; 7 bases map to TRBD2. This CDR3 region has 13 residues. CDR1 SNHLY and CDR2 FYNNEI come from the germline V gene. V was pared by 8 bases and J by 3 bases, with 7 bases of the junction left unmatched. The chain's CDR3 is CASGGLIFYEQYF. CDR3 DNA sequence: TGTGCCAGCGGGGGACTAATCTTCTACGAGCAGTACTTC.

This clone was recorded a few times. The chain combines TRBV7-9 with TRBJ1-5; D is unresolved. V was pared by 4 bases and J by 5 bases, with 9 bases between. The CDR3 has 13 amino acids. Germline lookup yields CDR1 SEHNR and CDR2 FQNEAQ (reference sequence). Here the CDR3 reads CASSSSPHQPQHF. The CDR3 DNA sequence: TGTGCCAGCAGCTCCTCCCCCCATCAGCCCCAGCATTTT.

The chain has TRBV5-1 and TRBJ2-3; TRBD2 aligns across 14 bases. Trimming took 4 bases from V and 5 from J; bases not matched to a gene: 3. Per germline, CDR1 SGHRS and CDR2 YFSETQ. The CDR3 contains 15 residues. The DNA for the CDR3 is TGCGCCAGCAGCGACGGGACTAGCGGGAGAGATACGCAGTATTTT. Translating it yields CASSDGTSGRDTQYF.

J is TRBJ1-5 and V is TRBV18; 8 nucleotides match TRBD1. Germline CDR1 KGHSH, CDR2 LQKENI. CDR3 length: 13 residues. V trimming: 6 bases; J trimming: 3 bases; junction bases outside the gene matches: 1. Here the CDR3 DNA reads TGTGCCAGCTCGGGACAGGACAATCAGCCCCAGCATTTT. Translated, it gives CASSGQDNQPQHF.

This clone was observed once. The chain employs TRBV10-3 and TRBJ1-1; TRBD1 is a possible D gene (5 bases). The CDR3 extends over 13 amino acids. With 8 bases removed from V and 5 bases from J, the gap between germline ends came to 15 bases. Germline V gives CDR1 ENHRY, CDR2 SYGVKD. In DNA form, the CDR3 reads TGTGCCATCGACCCAGGACGGGGGACTGAAGCTTTCTTT. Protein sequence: CAIDPGRGTEAFF.

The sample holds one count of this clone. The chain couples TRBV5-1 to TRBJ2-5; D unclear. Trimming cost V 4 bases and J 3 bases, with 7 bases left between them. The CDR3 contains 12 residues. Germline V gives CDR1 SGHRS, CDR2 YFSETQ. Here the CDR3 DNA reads TGCGCCAGCAGCCACAGTGAAGAGACCCAGTACTTC. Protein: CASSHSEETQYF.

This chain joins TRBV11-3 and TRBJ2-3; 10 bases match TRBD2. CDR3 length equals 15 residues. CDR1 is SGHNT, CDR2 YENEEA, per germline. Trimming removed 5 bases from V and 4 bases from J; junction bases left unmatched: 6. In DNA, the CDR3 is TGTGCCAGCAGCAGAACTAGCGGGACCCCAGATACGCAGTATTTT. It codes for CASSRTSGTPDTQYF.

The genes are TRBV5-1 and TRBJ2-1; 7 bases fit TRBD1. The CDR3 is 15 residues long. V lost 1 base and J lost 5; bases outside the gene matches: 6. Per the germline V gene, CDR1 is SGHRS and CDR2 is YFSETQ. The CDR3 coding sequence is TGCGCCAGCAGCTTGAGGGACAGACCTAACAATGAGCAGTTCTTC. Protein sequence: CASSLRDRPNNEQFF.

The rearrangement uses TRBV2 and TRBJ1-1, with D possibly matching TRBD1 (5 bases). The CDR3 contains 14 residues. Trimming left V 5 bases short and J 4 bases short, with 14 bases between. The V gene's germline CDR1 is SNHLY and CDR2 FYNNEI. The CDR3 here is CASSYDTGGTEAFF. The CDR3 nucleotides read TGTGCCAGCAGTTACGACACGGGGGGCACTGAAGCTTTCTTT.

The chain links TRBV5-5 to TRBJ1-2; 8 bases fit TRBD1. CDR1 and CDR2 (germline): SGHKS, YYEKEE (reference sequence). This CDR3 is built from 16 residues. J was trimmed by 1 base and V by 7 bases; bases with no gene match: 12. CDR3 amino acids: CASAQGASGYNYGYTF. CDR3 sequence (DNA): TGTGCCAGCGCCCAGGGGGCCTCTGGGTATAACTATGGCTACACCTTC.